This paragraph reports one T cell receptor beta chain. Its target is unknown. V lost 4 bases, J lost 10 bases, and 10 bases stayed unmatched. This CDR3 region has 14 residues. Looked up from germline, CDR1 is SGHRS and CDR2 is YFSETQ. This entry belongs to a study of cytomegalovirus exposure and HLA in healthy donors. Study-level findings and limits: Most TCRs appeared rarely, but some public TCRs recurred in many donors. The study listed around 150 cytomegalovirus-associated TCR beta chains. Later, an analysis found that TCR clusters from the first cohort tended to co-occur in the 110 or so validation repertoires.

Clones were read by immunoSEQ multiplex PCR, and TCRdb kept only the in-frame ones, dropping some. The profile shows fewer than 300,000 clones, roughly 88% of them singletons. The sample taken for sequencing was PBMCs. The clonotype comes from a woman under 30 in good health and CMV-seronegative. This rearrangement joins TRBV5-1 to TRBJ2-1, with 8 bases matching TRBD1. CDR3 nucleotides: TGCGCCAGCAGCCAAGGACAGGGCCGGGGGGAGCAGTTCTTC. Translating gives CASSQGQGRGEQFF.